These 29 T cell receptor beta chains share one sample of origin, sequenced in a study of identical twins. From the 5' RACE reads, TCRdb called clonotypes with MiXCR, one entry per CDR3 protein. The repertoire has about 720,000 distinct CDR3 sequences, 15% to 20% of them found once; the top ten carry about an eighth. These sequences were also reported in another study, on T cells expressing NK-cell markers.

The specimen was PBMCs. The receptors stem from a woman aged 18-35 years in good health.

This clonotype was detected only a few times. This chain joins TRBV21-1 and TRBJ2-1. TRBV21-1 is deemed a pseudogene. The CDR3 sequence is 17 residues long. The CDR3 region is CASSSPRSRERYNEQFF. The CDR3, as DNA: TGTGCCAGCAGCAGTCCTAGATCGCGGGAGCGCTACAATGAGCAGTTCTTC.

In its sample, this clonotype was seen a few times. The chain carries TRBV2 and TRBJ2-6; D call uncertain. Germline assignment: CDR1 SNHLY and CDR2 FYNNEI. The CDR3 is 15 residues long. V lost 5 bases and J lost 2, with 10 bases in between. The CDR3: CASSMVPPGANVLTF. The CDR3 nucleotides are TGTGCCAGCAGTATGGTTCCACCTGGGGCCAACGTCCTGACTTTC.

CDR3 nucleotides: TGCAGTGCTAGTGAGTCCCCGTCCGTCTCTGGGGCCAACGTCCTGACTTTC. It encodes CSASESPSVSGANVLTF. This chain links TRBV20-1 with TRBJ2-6; D not resolved. The germline V and J ends were trimmed by 3 bases and 0 bases, with 15 bases remaining between them. The V gene's germline CDR1 is DFQATT and CDR2 SNEGSKA (reference sequence). The CDR3 extends over 17 amino acids.

This clonotype was picked up one time. The rearrangement joins TRBV12-3 or TRBV12-4 to TRBJ1-2; the D is unclear. This CDR3 comprises 13 residues. V gave up 2 bases and J gave up 7 bases, with 11 bases separating them. The CDR3 here is CASSLKASAGYTF. CDR3 bases: TGTGCCAGCAGTTTAAAGGCGAGTGCTGGCTACACCTTC.

This clonotype appeared a few times. The chain uses TRBV5-1 and TRBJ2-2; 7 bases are shared with TRBD2. Germline trimming cut 2 bases from V and 6 bases from J; bases unmatched to any gene: 7. Germline lookup yields CDR1 SGHRS and CDR2 YFSETQ. This CDR3 has 15 residues. CDR3 region: CASSFLGRAAGELFF. The CDR3 DNA reads as TGCGCCAGCAGCTTTCTAGGGAGGGCGGCCGGGGAGCTGTTTTTT.

V gene TRBV11-2 combines with J gene TRBJ2-1, with TRBD2 matching over 15 bases. Germline V gene data show CDR1 as SGHAT and CDR2 as FQNNGV. This CDR3 contains 16 residues. The V segment lost 1 base and the J segment 10 bases; nucleotides outside the gene matches: 5. The CDR3 sequence is CASSLVGLAGGWEQFF. In DNA, the CDR3 is TGTGCCAGCAGCTTAGTGGGACTAGCGGGGGGATGGGAGCAGTTCTTC.

The V and J genes are TRBV5-6 and TRBJ2-5, with D possibly being TRBD2 (5 bases). This CDR3 is built from 15 residues. The germline V and J ends were trimmed by 5 bases and 2 bases, with 16 bases remaining between them. Germline V CDR1 and CDR2: SGHDT, YYEEEE. The CDR3: CASRFAGLRQETQYF. In DNA, the CDR3 is TGTGCCAGCAGGTTCGCGGGTCTTAGGCAAGAGACCCAGTACTTC.

This clonotype was found a few times. The chain combines TRBV9 with TRBJ2-7; tentatively, D is TRBD1 (7 bases). The ends were cut back, 5 bases at V and 1 base at J, with 16 bases in the middle. This CDR3 spans 15 amino acids. Germline lookup yields CDR1 SGDLS and CDR2 YYNGEE. CDR3 sequence reads: CASSQGGGRSYEQYF. The CDR3 DNA follows: TGTGCCAGCAGTCAGGGGGGCGGACGTTCCTACGAGCAGTACTTC. Using reference TRBV9 and TRBJ2-7 for the parts outside the CDR3, the full variable domain is DSGVTQTPKHLITATGQRVTLRCSPRSGDLSVYWYQQSLDQGLQFLIQYYNGEERAKGNILERFSAQQFPDLHSELNLSSLELGDSALYFCASSQGGGRSYEQYFGPGTRLTVT.

This clonotype was counted only a few times. The chain couples TRBV20-1 to TRBJ1-5; D unresolved. Trimming pared 5 bases from V and 1 base from J, leaving 12 bases between. Germline loops: CDR1 DFQATT, CDR2 SNEGSKA (reference sequence). This CDR3 has 14 amino acids. CDR3 nucleotide sequence: TGCAGTGCTCCGCCGTCGGGAAGCAATCAGCCCCAGCATTTT. Protein: CSAPPSGSNQPQHF.

There are a few counts of this clonotype. V and J are TRBV29-1 and TRBJ2-2; D unresolved. Germline V lookup: CDR1 SQVTM, CDR2 ANQGSEA. Trimming pared 5 bases from V and 2 bases from J, leaving 9 bases between. There are 13 residues in the CDR3. The CDR3 coding sequence is TGCAGCGTTTATTTGGTAAACACCGGGGAGCTGTTTTTT. It translates to CSVYLVNTGELFF.

This clonotype occurred a few times. V and J are TRBV5-5 and TRBJ2-5, with 7 bases that match TRBD2. Germline trimming cut 0 bases from V and 9 bases from J; bases unmatched to any gene: 20. This CDR3 contains 18 residues. Per the germline V gene, CDR1 is SGHKS and CDR2 is YYEKEE (reference sequence). DNA for the CDR3: TGTGCCAGCAGCTTGGCCAACAGCGCGGGAGCCTTCTATAGGGCCCAGTACTTC. This encodes CASSLANSAGAFYRAQYF.

The gene calls are TRBV5-1 and TRBJ2-1; 10 nucleotides line up with TRBD2. J was trimmed by 3 bases and V by 2 bases; bases with no gene match: 8. Germline V gene lookup returns CDR1 SGHRS and CDR2 YFSETQ. CDR3 size: 17 residues. This CDR3 reads CASSFPLAGASYNEQFF. The CDR3 DNA reads TGCGCCAGCAGCTTTCCTCTAGCGGGAGCAAGCTACAATGAGCAGTTCTTC.

This clonotype has ten or more counts. DNA for the CDR3: TGCAGCGTTGCGGGAGCGGGATCAGGGCACGATGAGCAGTTCTTC. It yields the protein CSVAGAGSGHDEQFF. The rearrangement uses TRBV29-1 and TRBJ2-1; 7 bases are a match to TRBD2. This CDR3 comprises 15 residues. Trimming cost V 4 bases and J 8 bases; bases outside gene matches: 14. CDR1 is SQVTM and CDR2 is ANQGSEA in the germline V gene.

This clonotype was detected only once. The chain carries TRBV7-9 and TRBJ2-5; weak D call: TRBD1 (5 bases). There are 17 residues in the CDR3. Trimming removed 5 bases at V and 5 bases at J, with 24 bases between. Germline values: CDR1 SEHNR, CDR2 FQNEAQ (reference sequence). The CDR3 DNA follows: TGTGCCAGCAGCCCCCTCGCCCCCTGGTCTAAGGGGGAGACCCAGTACTTC. Translated: CASSPLAPWSKGETQYF.

The rearrangement links TRBV3-1 to TRBJ2-5; D gene uncertain. The CDR3 sequence is 12 residues long. Trimming removed 1 base from V and 4 bases from J, with 4 bases in between. The germline V gene has CDR1 LGHDT and CDR2 YNNKEL (reference sequence). The CDR3, as DNA: TGTGCCAGCAGCCAAGTGGTAGAGACCCAGTACTTC. Protein product: CASSQVVETQYF.

This clonotype has a handful of counts. The J gene is TRBJ1-1, the V gene TRBV20-1; 9 bases match TRBD1. The length of the CDR3 is 11 residues. The trim removed 4 bases at V and 9 bases at J, leaving 3 bases unmatched. CDR1 is DFQATT and CDR2 is SNEGSKA in the germline V gene (reference sequence). CDR3 protein: CSANRGLQAFF. CDR3 nucleotide sequence: TGCAGTGCTAACAGGGGGCTTCAAGCTTTCTTT.

This clonotype was observed a few times. The chain carries TRBV29-1 and TRBJ2-1; 12 nucleotides match TRBD1. This CDR3 comprises 14 residues. Germline V gene data show CDR1 as SQVTM and CDR2 as ANQGSEA. Trimming removed 8 bases from V and 6 bases from J; junction bases left unmatched: 8. The CDR3 DNA follows: TGCAGCTCCGGGGGACAGGGGGCAAGCAATGAGCAGTTCTTC. It encodes CSSGGQGASNEQFF.

This clonotype was found a few times. The J gene is TRBJ2-7, the V gene TRBV5-5; TRBD1 might be the D (6 bases). Germline assignment: CDR1 SGHKS and CDR2 YYEKEE (reference sequence). V was trimmed by 1 base and J by 6 bases, leaving 17 bases between them. The CDR3 sequence is 15 residues long. This CDR3 reads CASSLSETGLGEQYF. In DNA form, the CDR3 reads TGTGCCAGCAGCTTGTCTGAGACAGGCTTGGGCGAGCAGTACTTC.

The chain combines TRBV12-3 or TRBV12-4 with TRBJ2-1; 15 nucleotides agree with TRBD2. J gave up 3 bases and V 6 bases, and 3 bases lay outside the gene matches. The length of the CDR3 is 16 residues. The CDR3 loop reads CASRGLAGGVYNEQFF. The CDR3 bases are TGTGCCAGCAGAGGACTAGCGGGGGGGGTCTACAATGAGCAGTTCTTC.

This clonotype was seen more than once but under ten times. The rearrangement joins TRBV4-3 to TRBJ2-1; no reliable D call. Germline loops: CDR1 LGHNA, CDR2 YSLEER. This CDR3 contains 14 residues. The V end was cut by 3 bases, the J end by 0 bases, with 6 bases between. The CDR3, as DNA: TGCGCCAGCAGCCACGAACCCTCCTACAATGAGCAGTTCTTC. This codes for CASSHEPSYNEQFF.

CDR3 in DNA: TGCGCCAGCAGCATGGTAGCGGCAACCTACGAGCAGTACTTC. This translates into CASSMVAATYEQYF. The chain carries TRBV5-1 and TRBJ2-7, with D perhaps TRBD2 (6 bases). The germline gives CDR1 SGHRS, CDR2 YFSETQ. With 4 bases removed from V and 2 bases from J, the gap between germline ends came to 13 bases. This CDR3 is 14 amino acids long.

This clonotype was counted between two and nine times. V and J are TRBV6-1 and TRBJ1-6; 7 nucleotides agree with TRBD1. The V segment lost 10 bases and the J segment 7 bases; nucleotides outside the gene matches: 10. Germline V CDR1 and CDR2: MNHNS, SASEGT. The CDR3 is 14 residues long. CDR3 amino acids: CATQRGQTNSPLHF. CDR3 nucleotide sequence: TGTGCCACCCAGAGGGGACAGACGAATTCACCCCTCCACTTT.

The chain joins TRBV4-3 to TRBJ2-7; 8 positions agree with TRBD2. The CDR3 extends over 16 amino acids. The junction had 10 bases not matched to a gene; V was cut back by 1 base and J by 5 bases. CDR1 and CDR2 from the germline V gene are LGHNA and YSLEER. DNA for the CDR3: TGCGCCAGCAGCCAAGTTCCCAGCGGGAGAGAGAACGAGCAGTACTTC. Its translation is CASSQVPSGRENEQYF.

This clonotype was detected ten times or more. The rearrangement links TRBV12-3 or TRBV12-4 to TRBJ1-1, with D unresolved. CDR3 size: 13 residues. V was trimmed by 4 bases and J by 4 bases, leaving 10 bases between them. The CDR3 region has the DNA TGTGCCAGCAGTTCGGGTGCGGCCACTGAAGCTTTCTTT. It yields the protein CASSSGAATEAFF.

In this sample, this clonotype turned up a few times. This sequence joins TRBV15 and TRBJ2-6; D may be TRBD1 (6 bases). V lost 1 base, J lost 0 bases, and 16 bases lay in between. CDR3 length equals 19 residues. CDR1 is LNHNV and CDR2 is YYDKDF in the germline V gene (reference sequence). The CDR3: CATSRAGGGQGSGANVLTF. The DNA of the CDR3 is TGTGCCACCAGCAGAGCGGGTGGGGGACAAGGCTCTGGGGCCAACGTCCTGACTTTC.

The CDR3 is CASSLGQGEETQYF. DNA for the CDR3: TGTGCCAGCAGCTTAGGCCAGGGAGAGGAGACCCAGTACTTC. V gene TRBV7-6 combines with J gene TRBJ2-5; either TRBD1 or TRBD2 may supply D (5 bases each). With 1 base removed from V and 5 bases from J, the gap between germline ends came to 11 bases. Germline lookup yields CDR1 SGHVS and CDR2 FNYEAQ. CDR3 length equals 14 residues.

V is TRBV25-1 and J is TRBJ1-1; D gene uncertain. CDR1 is MGHDK and CDR2 is SYGVNS in the germline V gene. V was pared by 8 bases and J by 1 base, with 14 bases between. There are 14 residues in the CDR3. CDR3 DNA sequence: TGTGCCAGCGGTCGTAGGCCGAGGAACACTGAAGCTTTCTTT. It encodes CASGRRPRNTEAFF.

The chain has TRBV2 and TRBJ2-7; TRBD2 matches at 9 bases. CDR3 length: 15 amino acids. The V segment lost 4 bases and the J segment 3 bases; nucleotides outside the gene matches: 7. The germline V gene encodes CDR1 SNHLY and CDR2 FYNNEI. The DNA for the CDR3 is TGTGCCAGCAGTGCCTTTGGCGGGAGGGTCTACGAGCAGTACTTC. Its protein is CASSAFGGRVYEQYF.

The sample holds a few counts of this clonotype. The chain couples TRBV5-5 to TRBJ2-7, with 8 bases fitting TRBD1. This CDR3 has 16 amino acids. Germline CDR1 SGHKS, CDR2 YYEKEE (reference sequence). J gave up 1 base and V 4 bases, and 10 bases lay outside the gene matches. The chain's CDR3 is CASSDVTGVISYEQYF. In DNA form, the CDR3 reads TGTGCCAGCAGCGACGTGACAGGGGTCATATCCTACGAGCAGTACTTC. Full variable domain (rest looked up from reference TRBV5-5 and TRBJ2-7): DAGVTQSPTHLIKTRGQQVTLRCSPISGHKSVSWYQQVLGQGPQFIFQYYEKEERGRGNFPDRFSARQFPNYSSELNVNALLLGDSALYLCASSDVTGVISYEQYFGPGTRLTVT.